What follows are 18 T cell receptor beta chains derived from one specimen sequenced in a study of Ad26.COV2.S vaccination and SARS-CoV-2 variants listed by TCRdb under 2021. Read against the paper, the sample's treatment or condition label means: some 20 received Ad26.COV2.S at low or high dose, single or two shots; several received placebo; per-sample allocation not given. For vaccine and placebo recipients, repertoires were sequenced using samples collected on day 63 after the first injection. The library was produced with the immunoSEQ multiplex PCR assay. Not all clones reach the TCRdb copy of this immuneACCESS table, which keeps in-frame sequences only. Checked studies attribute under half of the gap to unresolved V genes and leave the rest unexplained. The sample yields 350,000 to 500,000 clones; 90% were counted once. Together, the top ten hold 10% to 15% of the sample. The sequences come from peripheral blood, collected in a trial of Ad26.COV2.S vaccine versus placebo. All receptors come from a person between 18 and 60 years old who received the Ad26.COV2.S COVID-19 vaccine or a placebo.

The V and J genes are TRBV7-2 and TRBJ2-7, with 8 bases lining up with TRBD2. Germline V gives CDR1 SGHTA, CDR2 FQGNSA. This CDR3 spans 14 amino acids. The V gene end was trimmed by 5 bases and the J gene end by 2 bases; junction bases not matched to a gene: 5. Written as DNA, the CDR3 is TGTGCCAGCAGCCGTAGCGGGGCCACCTACGAGCAGTACTTC. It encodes CASSRSGATYEQYF.

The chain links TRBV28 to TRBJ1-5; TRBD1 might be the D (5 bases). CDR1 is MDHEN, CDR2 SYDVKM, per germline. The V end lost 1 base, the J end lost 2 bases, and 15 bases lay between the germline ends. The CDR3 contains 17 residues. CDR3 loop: CASSLSPQGSRNQPQHF. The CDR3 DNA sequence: TGTGCCAGCAGTTTATCGCCCCAGGGTTCCCGCAATCAGCCCCAGCATTTT.

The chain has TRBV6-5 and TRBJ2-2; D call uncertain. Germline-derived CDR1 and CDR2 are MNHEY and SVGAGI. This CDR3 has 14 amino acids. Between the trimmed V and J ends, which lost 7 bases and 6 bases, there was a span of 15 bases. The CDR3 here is CASTVLRTPGELFF. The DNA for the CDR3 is TGTGCCAGCACAGTGCTACGAACACCCGGGGAGCTGTTTTTT.

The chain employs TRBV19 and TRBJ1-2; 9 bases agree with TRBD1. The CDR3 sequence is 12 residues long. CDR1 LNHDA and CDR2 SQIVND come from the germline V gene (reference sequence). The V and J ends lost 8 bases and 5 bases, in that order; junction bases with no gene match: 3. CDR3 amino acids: CASFDRGYGYTF. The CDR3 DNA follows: TGTGCCAGTTTCGACAGGGGGTATGGCTACACCTTC.

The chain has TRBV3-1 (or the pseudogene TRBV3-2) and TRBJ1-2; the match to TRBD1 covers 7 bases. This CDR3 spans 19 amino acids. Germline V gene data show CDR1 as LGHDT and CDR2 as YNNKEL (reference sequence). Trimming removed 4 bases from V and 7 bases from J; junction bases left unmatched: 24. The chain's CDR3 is CASSPVGGDRSWRVIGYTF. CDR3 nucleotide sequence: TGTGCCAGCAGCCCCGTAGGTGGGGACAGAAGTTGGCGGGTGATTGGCTACACCTTC.

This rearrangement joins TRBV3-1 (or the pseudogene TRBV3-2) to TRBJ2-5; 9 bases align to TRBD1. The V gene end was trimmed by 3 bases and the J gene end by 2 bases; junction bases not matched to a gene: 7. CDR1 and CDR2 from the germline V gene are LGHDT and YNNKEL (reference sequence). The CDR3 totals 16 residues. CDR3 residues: CASSQPGQGLQETQYF. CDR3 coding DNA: TGTGCCAGCAGCCAGCCGGGACAGGGACTTCAAGAGACCCAGTACTTC.

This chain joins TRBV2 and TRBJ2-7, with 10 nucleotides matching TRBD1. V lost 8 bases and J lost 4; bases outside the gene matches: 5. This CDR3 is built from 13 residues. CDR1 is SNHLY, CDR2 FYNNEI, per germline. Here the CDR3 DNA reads TGTGCCAGCGCACGGGACAGGGGATACGAGCAGTACTTC. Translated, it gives CASARDRGYEQYF. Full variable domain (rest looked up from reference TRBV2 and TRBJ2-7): EPEVTQTPSHQVTQMGQEVILRCVPISNHLYFYWYRQILGQKVEFLVSFYNNEISEKSEIFDDQFSVERPDGSNFTLKIRSTKLEDSAMYFCASARDRGYEQYFGPGTRLTVT.

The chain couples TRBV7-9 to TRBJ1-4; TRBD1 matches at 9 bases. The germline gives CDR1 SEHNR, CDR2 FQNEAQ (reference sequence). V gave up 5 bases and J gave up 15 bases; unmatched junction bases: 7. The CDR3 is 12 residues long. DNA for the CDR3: TGTGCCAGCAGCCTAGGGACAGGGTCGTTGTTTTTT. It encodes CASSLGTGSLFF.

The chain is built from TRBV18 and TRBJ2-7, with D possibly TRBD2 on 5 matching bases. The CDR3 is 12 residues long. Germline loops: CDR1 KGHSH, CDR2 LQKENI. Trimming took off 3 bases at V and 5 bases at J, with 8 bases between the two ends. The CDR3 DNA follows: TGTGCCAGCTCACCGTCGCGGGACGAGCAGTACTTC. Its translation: CASSPSRDEQYF.

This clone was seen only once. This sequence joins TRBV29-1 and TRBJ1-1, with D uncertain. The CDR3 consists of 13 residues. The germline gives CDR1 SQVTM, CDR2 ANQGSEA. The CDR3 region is CGLRRLMNTEAFF. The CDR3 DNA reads TGCGGACTTAGACGGCTTATGAACACTGAAGCTTTCTTT.

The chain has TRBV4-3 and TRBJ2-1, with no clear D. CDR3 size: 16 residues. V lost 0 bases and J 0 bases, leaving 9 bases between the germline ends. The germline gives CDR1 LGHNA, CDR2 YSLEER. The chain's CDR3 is CASSQEALSSYNEQFF. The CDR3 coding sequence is TGCGCCAGCAGCCAAGAGGCACTCAGCTCCTACAATGAGCAGTTCTTC.

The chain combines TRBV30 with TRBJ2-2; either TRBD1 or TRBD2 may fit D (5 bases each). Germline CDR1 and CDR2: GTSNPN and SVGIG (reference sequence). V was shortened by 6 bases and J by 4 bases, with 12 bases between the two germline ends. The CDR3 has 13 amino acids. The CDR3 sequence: CACGRESTGELFF. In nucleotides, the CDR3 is TGTGCCTGCGGCAGGGAGAGCACCGGGGAGCTGTTTTTT. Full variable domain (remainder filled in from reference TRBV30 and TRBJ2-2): SQTIHQWPATLVQPVGSPLSLECTVEGTSNPNLYWYRQAAGRGLQLLFYSVGIGQISSEVPQNLSASRPQDRQFILSSKKLLLSDSGFYLCACGRESTGELFFGEGSRLTVL.

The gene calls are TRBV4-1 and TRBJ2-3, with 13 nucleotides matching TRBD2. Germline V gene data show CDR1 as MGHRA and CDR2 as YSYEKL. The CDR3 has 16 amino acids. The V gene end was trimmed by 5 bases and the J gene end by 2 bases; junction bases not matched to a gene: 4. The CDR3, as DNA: TGCGCCAGCAGCTTGGGACTAGCGGGACCCACAGATACGCAGTATTTT. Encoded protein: CASSLGLAGPTDTQYF.

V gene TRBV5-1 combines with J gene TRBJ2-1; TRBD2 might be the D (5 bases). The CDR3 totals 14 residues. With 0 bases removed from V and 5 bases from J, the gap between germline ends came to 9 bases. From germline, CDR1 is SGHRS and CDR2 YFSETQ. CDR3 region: CASSLGLPNNEQFF. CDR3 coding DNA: TGCGCCAGCAGCTTGGGACTACCTAACAATGAGCAGTTCTTC.

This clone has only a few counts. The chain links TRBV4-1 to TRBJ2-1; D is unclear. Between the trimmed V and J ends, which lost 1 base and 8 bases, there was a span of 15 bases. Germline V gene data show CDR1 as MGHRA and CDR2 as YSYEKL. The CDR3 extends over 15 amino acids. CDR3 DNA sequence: TGCGCCAGCAGCCAAGGTTATACTCAGGCCGATGAGCAGTTCTTC. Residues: CASSQGYTQADEQFF.

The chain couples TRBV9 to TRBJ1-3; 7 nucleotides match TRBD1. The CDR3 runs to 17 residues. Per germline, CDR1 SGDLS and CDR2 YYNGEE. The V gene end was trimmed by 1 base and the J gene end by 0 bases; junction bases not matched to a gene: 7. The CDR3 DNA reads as TGTGCCAGCAGCGTAATGGACAGGTCGAGCTCTGGAAACACCATATATTTT. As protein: CASSVMDRSSSGNTIYF.

In nucleotides, the CDR3 is TGTGCCAGCAGCTTAGATATTTGGGCTAGCGTGCGGAATGAGCAGTTCTTC. This codes for CASSLDIWASVRNEQFF. The chain is built from TRBV11-2 and TRBJ2-1; weak D call: TRBD2 (6 bases). CDR3 length: 17 residues. CDR1 and CDR2 from the germline V gene are SGHAT and FQNNGV. Trimming removed 0 bases from V and 7 bases from J, with 19 bases in between.

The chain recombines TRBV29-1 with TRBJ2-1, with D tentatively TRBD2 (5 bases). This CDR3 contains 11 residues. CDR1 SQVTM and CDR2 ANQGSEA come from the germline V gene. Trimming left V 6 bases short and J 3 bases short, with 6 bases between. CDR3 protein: CSVDFYNEQFF. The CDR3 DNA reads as TGCAGCGTGGACTTCTACAATGAGCAGTTCTTC.